This T cell receptor (beta chain) was captured in a study of early T cells in non-severe SARS-CoV-2 infection. Study context: With bulk RNA from unsorted whole blood as input, sequencing yielded unpaired chains. General study findings and limits: Private and CD4 specificities were missed by VDJdb matching, skewed to anti-spike CD8.

MiXCR, applied by TCRdb to the 5' RACE reads, yields one record per CDR3 protein. The data show about 60,000 distinct CDR3 sequences, over 10% seen once. This clonotype was counted many times. Its antigen remains unknown. The CDR3 consists of 12 residues. CDR1 is SNHLY and CDR2 is FYNNEI in the germline V gene. Trimming pared 1 base from V and 11 bases from J, leaving 9 bases between. This sequence originates from an adult who was a healthcare worker with PCR-confirmed SARS-CoV-2 infection or an uninfected control (not recorded which). The chain has TRBV2 and TRBJ2-1; D might be TRBD1 (6 bases). The sequencing sample was made of whole blood. CDR3 sequence: CASSEGRGKQFF. The CDR3 coding sequence is TGTGCCAGCAGTGAAGGCAGGGGAAAGCAGTTCTTC. The full variable domain, in which reference TRBV2 and TRBJ2-1 provide the parts outside the CDR3, is EPEVTQTPSHQVTQMGQEVILRCVPISNHLYFYWYRQILGQKVEFLVSFYNNEISEKSEIFDDQFSVERPDGSNFTLKIRSTKLEDSAMYFCASSEGRGKQFFGPGTRLTVL.